The sequence of this TCR beta chain was determined in a study of technical replicates of blood from a handful of donors. This table comes from immunoSEQ multiplex PCR, and its TCRdb copy is limited to in-frame clones, with some not included. Of about 56,000 clones detected, about 92% appear once; the ten largest clones hold 4.3%. The clonotype originates from a human donor in good health. Some clones in this sample may be carry-over from other donors' samples. Specimen: PBMCs.

CDR3 sequence (DNA): TGTGCCAGCAATGGGACAGGGATGATCAATGAGCAGTTCTTC. Amino acids: CASNGTGMINEQFF. The chain has TRBV6-6 and TRBJ2-1; 9 nucleotides line up with TRBD1. J gave up 6 bases and V 7 bases, and 7 bases lay outside the gene matches. Germline lookup yields CDR1 MNHNY and CDR2 SVGAGI (reference sequence). The CDR3 extends over 14 amino acids.